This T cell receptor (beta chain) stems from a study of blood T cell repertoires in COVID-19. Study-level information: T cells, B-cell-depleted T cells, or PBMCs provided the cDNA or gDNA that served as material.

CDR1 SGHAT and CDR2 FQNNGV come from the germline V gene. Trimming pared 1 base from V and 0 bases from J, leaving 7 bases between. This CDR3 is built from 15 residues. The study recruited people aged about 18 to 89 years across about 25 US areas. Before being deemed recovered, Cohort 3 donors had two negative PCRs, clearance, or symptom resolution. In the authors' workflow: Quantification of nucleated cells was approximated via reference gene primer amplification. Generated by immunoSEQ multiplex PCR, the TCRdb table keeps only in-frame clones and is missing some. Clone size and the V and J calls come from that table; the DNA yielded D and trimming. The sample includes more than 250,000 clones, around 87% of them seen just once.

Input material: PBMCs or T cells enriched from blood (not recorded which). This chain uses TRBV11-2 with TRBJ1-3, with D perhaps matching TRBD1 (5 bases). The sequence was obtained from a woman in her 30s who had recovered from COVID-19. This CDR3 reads CASSLGRVSGNTIYF. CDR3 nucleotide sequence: TGTGCCAGCAGCTTAGGCAGGGTCTCTGGAAACACCATATATTTT.